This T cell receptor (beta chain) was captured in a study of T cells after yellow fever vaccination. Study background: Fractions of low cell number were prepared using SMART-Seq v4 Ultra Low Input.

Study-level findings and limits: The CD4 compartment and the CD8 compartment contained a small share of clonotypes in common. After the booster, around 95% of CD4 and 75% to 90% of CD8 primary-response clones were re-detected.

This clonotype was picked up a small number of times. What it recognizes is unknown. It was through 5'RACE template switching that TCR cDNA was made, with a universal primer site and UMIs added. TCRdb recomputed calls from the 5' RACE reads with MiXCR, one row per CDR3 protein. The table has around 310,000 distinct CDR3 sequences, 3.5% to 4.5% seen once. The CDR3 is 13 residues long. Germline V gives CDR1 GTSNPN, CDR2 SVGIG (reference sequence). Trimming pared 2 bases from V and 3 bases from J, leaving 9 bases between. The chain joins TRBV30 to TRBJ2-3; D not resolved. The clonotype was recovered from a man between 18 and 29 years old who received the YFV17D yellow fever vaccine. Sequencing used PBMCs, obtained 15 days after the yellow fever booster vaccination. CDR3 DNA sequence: TGTGCCTGGAGTCCCTTTGATACAGATACGCAGTATTTT. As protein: CAWSPFDTDTQYF.